This T cell receptor beta chain stems from a study of T cell responses to AZD1222 COVID-19 vaccine. Worth noting for this clone: What it binds is unknown.

The CDR3 sequence is 16 residues long. With 0 bases clipped from V and 8 bases from J, the junction kept 7 bases outside the gene matches. Germline V CDR1 and CDR2: LGHNA, YNFKEQ. Only in-frame clones appear in the TCRdb table, and some are missing; sequencing was by immunoSEQ multiplex PCR. In the table there are just over 150,000 clones, 90% of which are singletons. Study-level findings and limits: Only a handful of AZD1222 recipients tested seropositive at baseline. Most donors were white British and more were female, and clonal diversity was possibly underestimated.

This clonotype was sampled from an adult in good health. The sample consisted of peripheral blood, taken on day 0 of AZD1222 vaccination. This sequence joins TRBV4-2 and TRBJ2-1; 10 bases fit TRBD2. The CDR3: CASSQEPSGSRYEQFF. The CDR3, as DNA: TGTGCCAGCAGCCAAGAACCTAGCGGGAGTCGCTATGAGCAGTTCTTC.